This entry is about one T cell receptor (beta chain). The data were obtained in a study of blood T cell repertoires in COVID-19. About the research overall: PBMCs, B-cell-depleted T cells, or T cells provided the cDNA or gDNA that made up the material.

Original analysis: Amplified reference gene primers provided the basis for estimating nucleated cell counts. The repertoire was sequenced with immunoSEQ multiplex PCR; TCRdb's copy has only in-frame clones and lacks some. The V and J calls and clone size come from that table; D and trimming were worked out from the DNA. The table includes 250,000 to 350,000 clones, just over 85% detected once. Trimming at V came to 7 bases and at J to 3 bases, leaving 6 bases not matched to a gene. The CDR3 contains 13 residues. In germline, CDR1 is SGHTA, CDR2 FQGNSA. Recruitment covered 20 to 25 US areas and drew participants whose ages spanned roughly 18 to 90 years. For recovered donors of Cohort 3, there were two negative PCRs, clearance, or symptom resolution.

The TCR comes from a woman younger than 35 who had recovered from COVID-19. Specimen: PBMCs or T cells enriched from blood (not recorded which). The chain uses TRBV7-2 and TRBJ2-7, with 7 positions matching TRBD1. The CDR3 spells CASKTGSSYEQYF. The CDR3 DNA is TGTGCCAGCAAGACAGGGTCAAGCTACGAGCAGTACTTC.